The following is a TCR beta chain sequence with its context. There were TCR beta CDR3 regions amplified from RNA transcripts. Primed by the HTBI set, a first-round RT-PCR was run on the TCR CDR3. MiXCR, applied by TCRdb to the multiplex PCR reads, yields one record per CDR3 protein. This sample carries more than 550,000 distinct CDR3 sequences, 45% of them seen once, and the ten largest clones take less than 8.5%. This entry belongs to a study of T cells in Graves' hyperthyroidism and ophthalmopathy. Sequencing used peripheral blood or thyroid tissue (not recorded which). This TCR derives from an adult man with Graves' disease, either hyperthyroidism or ophthalmopathy (not recorded which).

CDR3 coding DNA: TGCGCCAGCAGCTTGTCGGGGGCGTCTAATGAAAAACTGTTTTTT. Residues: CASSLSGASNEKLFF. The rearrangement links TRBV5-1 to TRBJ1-4, with D possibly being TRBD1 (6 bases). Germline V gene lookup returns CDR1 SGHRS and CDR2 YFSETQ. This CDR3 spans 15 amino acids. V was trimmed by 1 base and J by 3 bases, leaving 10 bases between them.